These 28 T cell receptor beta chains share one sample of origin, sequenced in a study of T-cell reconstitution after alpha-beta-depleted transplantation in children. Preparation of the TCRbeta library used unique molecular identifiers. TCRdb recomputed calls from the PCR reads with MiXCR, one row per CDR3 protein. The sample lists 200,000 to 250,000 distinct CDR3 sequences, 7.5% to 10% occurring once. This specimen consisted of PBMCs from the stem cell graft donor, obtained from the stem cell graft. These receptor sequences come from a human donor who donated a stem cell graft to a child with SCID.

This chain uses TRBV12-3 or TRBV12-4 with TRBJ1-5; D remains ambiguous. The CDR3 covers 19 residues. V was pared by 0 bases and J by 2 bases, with 20 bases between. CDR3 in DNA: TGTGCCAGCAGTTTAGCGCCAAGAGGACCCGAGGAGGGCAATCAGCCCCAGCATTTT. Its translation is CASSLAPRGPEEGNQPQHF.

The V and J genes are TRBV3-1 and TRBJ1-1; 8 bases agree with TRBD1. Per germline, CDR1 LGHDT and CDR2 YNNKEL (reference sequence). V was pared by 2 bases and J by 7 bases, with 12 bases of the junction left unmatched. CDR3 size: 16 residues. Here the CDR3 reads CASSQTGTGGSGEAFF. The CDR3 coding sequence is TGTGCCAGCAGCCAAACCGGGACAGGTGGGTCGGGTGAAGCTTTCTTT.

In its sample, this clonotype was seen a few times. This chain connects TRBV6-1 to TRBJ1-2, with unresolved D. The CDR3 extends over 16 amino acids. V gave up 6 bases and J gave up 8 bases, with 25 bases separating them. The germline V gene has CDR1 MNHNS and CDR2 SASEGT. The CDR3 coding sequence is TGTGCCAGCAGCACCCACGTGGGCTTCCAGGCCTGGGGCTACACCTTC. This encodes CASSTHVGFQAWGYTF.

This clonotype was counted at least ten times. The rearrangement joins TRBV10-3 to TRBJ2-2; TRBD2 might be the D (5 bases). Per germline, CDR1 ENHRY and CDR2 SYGVKD. With 8 bases removed from V and 2 bases from J, the gap between germline ends came to 12 bases. CDR3 length: 14 amino acids. The CDR3 is CAIGGQANTGELFF. The CDR3 DNA reads TGTGCCATCGGAGGCCAGGCCAACACCGGGGAGCTGTTTTTT.

This clonotype was seen ten or more times. This chain joins TRBV5-1 and TRBJ2-2, with 8 positions matching TRBD1. V lost 4 bases and J lost 0; bases outside the gene matches: 5. The length of the CDR3 is 16 residues. Germline V gives CDR1 SGHRS, CDR2 YFSETQ. CDR3 sequence (DNA): TGCGCCAGCAGCCCTCCGGGACAGGCGAACACCGGGGAGCTGTTTTTT. Protein product: CASSPPGQANTGELFF.

This clonotype was seen repeatedly, ten times or more. This chain connects TRBV5-1 to TRBJ2-7; D could derive from TRBD1 or TRBD2 (5 bases each). The V end was cut by 4 bases, the J end by 2 bases, with 16 bases between. CDR1 is SGHRS and CDR2 is YFSETQ in the germline V gene. The CDR3 runs 15 residues. The CDR3 loop is CASSHDQGVPYEQYF. Written as DNA, the CDR3 is TGCGCCAGCAGCCACGATCAGGGAGTCCCCTACGAGCAGTACTTC.

With respect to this clonotype: This clone may be a read error of a much larger clone one base away. The rearrangement links TRBV7-3 to TRBJ1-2; D gene uncertain. This CDR3 contains 13 residues. The germline CDR1 and CDR2 sequences are SGHTA and FQGTGA. The CDR3 sequence: CTSSLAGGYGYTF. Here the CDR3 DNA reads TGTACCAGCAGCTTAGCAGGTGGCTATGGCTACACCTTC.

This clonotype has a count of ten or more. V gene TRBV6-5 combines with J gene TRBJ1-2; D possibly corresponds to TRBD1 (5 bases). CDR3 length: 19 residues. V lost 0 bases to trimming and J lost 0 bases, with 20 bases between them. The germline gives CDR1 MNHEY, CDR2 SVGAGI. The chain's CDR3 is CASSYSSVPPQGSNYGYTF. For the CDR3, the DNA is TGTGCCAGCAGTTACTCGTCGGTCCCCCCCCAGGGATCTAACTATGGCTACACCTTC.

This clonotype occurred a few times. The chain joins TRBV20-1 to TRBJ1-5; D is possibly TRBD1 (6 bases). The V gene's germline CDR1 is DFQATT and CDR2 SNEGSKA (reference sequence). Trimming took 3 bases from V and 7 from J, leaving 13 bases between them. The CDR3 length is 13 residues. This CDR3 reads CSARGEGGQPQHF. The CDR3 coding sequence is TGCAGTGCTAGGGGAGAGGGGGGCCAGCCCCAGCATTTT.

This clonotype was found many times. The V and J genes are TRBV6-5 and TRBJ1-5, with 9 bases aligning to TRBD1. There are 15 residues in the CDR3. V lost 5 bases and J lost 7; bases outside the gene matches: 9. CDR1 MNHEY and CDR2 SVGAGI come from the germline V gene. CDR3 coding DNA: TGTGCCAGCAGTCCCGGACAGGGGAACGGGCAGCCCCAGCATTTT. Protein sequence: CASSPGQGNGQPQHF.

This clonotype was counted many times. J is TRBJ1-1 and V is TRBV5-1; 11 bases align to TRBD1. CDR1 SGHRS and CDR2 YFSETQ come from the germline V gene. The CDR3 length is 13 residues. V dropped 6 bases and J dropped 4; count of bases not matched to a gene: 2. In nucleotides, the CDR3 is TGCGCCAGCATCGGGACAGGGGGCACTGAAGCTTTCTTT. Translating gives CASIGTGGTEAFF.

This clonotype was recorded at least ten times. The gene calls are TRBV5-1 and TRBJ2-4; a possible D gene is TRBD2 (6 bases). This CDR3 is built from 14 residues. Per germline, CDR1 SGHRS and CDR2 YFSETQ. Between the trimmed V and J ends, which lost 6 bases and 8 bases, there was a span of 18 bases. Here the CDR3 reads CASTSDTRRDIQYF. CDR3 coding DNA: TGCGCCAGCACTTCAGACACCCGGAGGGACATTCAGTACTTC.

This clonotype has a count of ten or more. The rearrangement links TRBV5-1 to TRBJ2-2; TRBD1 is a possible D gene (5 bases). Germline lookup yields CDR1 SGHRS and CDR2 YFSETQ. This CDR3 spans 16 amino acids. The V and J ends lost 1 base and 0 bases respectively, with 10 bases between them. This chain's CDR3 is CASSLLQATNTGELFF. The CDR3 DNA reads TGCGCCAGCAGCTTGTTACAGGCCACGAACACCGGGGAGCTGTTTTTT.

This clonotype was observed many times. The V call is TRBV5-1, the J call TRBJ1-2, with no clear D. Per the germline V gene, CDR1 is SGHRS and CDR2 is YFSETQ. Trimming took off 4 bases at V and 6 bases at J, with 16 bases between the two ends. The CDR3 length is 14 residues. The CDR3 coding sequence is TGCGCCAGCAGCGCGGTGACGGCTGGGAATGGCTACACCTTC. It translates to CASSAVTAGNGYTF.

This clonotype was seen at least ten times. V is TRBV7-2 and J is TRBJ1-1; D call uncertain. CDR1 and CDR2 from the germline V gene are SGHTA and FQGNSA. The CDR3 contains 14 residues. Trimming took off 3 bases at V and 1 base at J, with 9 bases between the two ends. DNA of the CDR3: TGTGCCAGCAGCTTCTCGACTGAGAACACTGAAGCTTTCTTT. Its protein is CASSFSTENTEAFF.

This clonotype was seen only once. A much more abundant neighbour one base away suggests this may be a read error. The chain employs TRBV7-9 and TRBJ2-5; D gene uncertain. CDR1 is SEHNR and CDR2 is FQNEAQ in the germline V gene (reference sequence). The CDR3 length is 13 residues. The CDR3 nucleotides read TGTGCCAGCAGACCTTGGGATCAAGAGATCCAGTACTTC. This codes for CASRPWDQEIQYF. The full variable domain, rest sourced from reference TRBV7-9 and TRBJ2-5, is DTGVSQNPRHKITKRGQNVTFRCDPISEHNRLYWYRQTLGQGPEFLTYFQNEAQLEKSRLLSDRFSAERPKGSFSTLEIQRTEQGDSAMYLCASRPWDQEIQYFGPGTRLLVL.

The chain recombines TRBV20-1 with TRBJ2-3; D might be TRBD2 (5 bases). V lost 0 bases and J lost 3, with 16 bases in between. CDR1 is DFQATT and CDR2 is SNEGSKA in the germline V gene (reference sequence). The CDR3 consists of 16 residues. CDR3 residues: CSARDLEWRYTDTQYF. Written as DNA, the CDR3 is TGCAGTGCTAGAGATCTTGAGTGGAGGTATACAGATACGCAGTATTTT.

This clonotype has only a few counts. The chain uses TRBV20-1 and TRBJ2-3; the match to TRBD1 covers 8 bases. CDR1 and CDR2 (germline): DFQATT, SNEGSKA (reference sequence). J lost 2 bases, V lost 5 bases, and 9 bases had no gene match. This CDR3 has 15 amino acids. Written as DNA, the CDR3 is TGCAGTGCTCCCAGGGGACAGGTCACCACAGATACGCAGTATTTT. Its translation: CSAPRGQVTTDTQYF.

The genes are TRBV7-6 and TRBJ2-3, with D perhaps matching TRBD1 (5 bases). The V end was cut by 2 bases, the J end by 3 bases, with 12 bases between. The CDR3 is 15 amino acids. From germline, CDR1 is SGHVS and CDR2 FNYEAQ. In nucleotides, the CDR3 is TGTGCCAGCAGCTTATATCTTGGGGCAACAGATACGCAGTATTTT. Encoded protein: CASSLYLGATDTQYF.

The table lists this clonotype with many counts. The chain carries TRBV20-1 and TRBJ2-5; D is undetermined. Per the germline V gene, CDR1 is DFQATT and CDR2 is SNEGSKA (reference sequence). The CDR3 has 14 amino acids. Between the trimmed V and J ends, which lost 0 bases and 1 base, there was a span of 9 bases. CDR3 region: CSARDLGTQETQYF. The CDR3 nucleotides read TGCAGTGCTAGAGATCTAGGCACCCAAGAGACCCAGTACTTC.

There are many counts of this clonotype. The CDR3 region has the DNA TGTGCCAGCAGTTACTCCCTTCGAGGGTCCGGCACTGAAGCTTTCTTT. This encodes CASSYSLRGSGTEAFF. The chain combines TRBV6-5 with TRBJ1-1; no definite D call. V lost 0 bases, J lost 4 bases, and 15 bases lay in between. CDR1 and CDR2 (germline): MNHEY, SVGAGI. The CDR3 is made up of 16 amino acids.

At least ten counts were recorded for this clonotype. This sequence joins TRBV5-1 and TRBJ2-3; possibly TRBD1 or TRBD2 for D (5 bases each). This CDR3 spans 15 amino acids. CDR1 and CDR2 (germline): SGHRS, YFSETQ. Between the trimmed V and J ends, which lost 1 base and 4 bases, there was a span of 13 bases. The CDR3 DNA sequence: TGCGCCAGCAGCTTGATCGGGGTGGGGGCAGATACGCAGTATTTT. It codes for CASSLIGVGADTQYF.

This clonotype was recorded many times. This sequence joins TRBV19 and TRBJ2-1; 8 bases map to TRBD2. The length of the CDR3 is 16 residues. J was trimmed by 10 bases and V by 3 bases; bases with no gene match: 14. The germline gives CDR1 LNHDA, CDR2 SQIVND (reference sequence). The CDR3 nucleotides are TGTGCCAGTAGTATCGGGTCTGGACTAGCATCACGAGAGCAGTTCTTC. It translates to CASSIGSGLASREQFF.

Comment on this clonotype: This sequence may be a read error, since a much larger clone differs from it by one base. V is TRBV7-9 and J is TRBJ1-2; no clear D gene. Germline CDR1 reads SEHNR; CDR2 reads FQNEAQ (reference sequence). The CDR3 covers 13 residues. CDR3 DNA sequence: TGTGCCAGCAGCTTAGCTGGGAGCTATTGCTACACCTTC. Its translation: CASSLAGSYCYTF. Filled out from reference TRBV7-9 and TRBJ1-2, the complete variable domain reads DTGVSQNPRHKITKRGQNVTFRCDPISEHNRLYWYRQTLGQGPEFLTYFQNEAQLEKSRLLSDRFSAERPKGSFSTLEIQRTEQGDSAMYLCASSLAGSYCYTFGSGTRLTVV.

In this sample, this clonotype turned up many times. V usage is TRBV7-8 and J usage is TRBJ1-4; 7 bases fit TRBD1. V shed 5 bases, J shed 5 bases, and the junction held 5 bases outside the gene matches. Germline values: CDR1 SGHVS, CDR2 FQNEAQ. The CDR3 contains 14 residues. CDR3 nucleotide sequence: TGTGCCAGCAGCCGGGACAGAAGAAATGAAAAACTGTTTTTT. Its protein is CASSRDRRNEKLFF.

This clonotype was observed at least ten times. This chain connects TRBV10-3 to TRBJ2-3; TRBD2 matches 13 bases. The CDR3 is 18 residues long. CDR1 ENHRY and CDR2 SYGVKD come from the germline V gene. The ends lost 5 bases at V and 5 bases at J; junction bases unmatched: 13. CDR3: CAISPKQLAGGPKDTQYF. The CDR3 region has the DNA TGTGCCATCAGTCCCAAACAACTAGCGGGGGGGCCTAAAGATACGCAGTATTTT.

In its sample, this clonotype was seen many times. V usage is TRBV12-3 or TRBV12-4 and J usage is TRBJ1-4, with D tentatively TRBD1 (5 bases). CDR3 length equals 15 residues. The V end lost 7 bases, the J end lost 12 bases, and 24 bases lay between the germline ends. CDR3 in amino acids: CASNLSGTRPPELFF. The CDR3 DNA follows: TGTGCCAGCAACCTATCCGGGACGAGGCCTCCAGAACTGTTTTTT.

This clonotype was observed a handful of times. This chain connects TRBV29-1 to TRBJ2-5; D remains ambiguous. This CDR3 comprises 10 residues. Germline V gives CDR1 SQVTM, CDR2 ANQGSEA. With 8 bases removed from V and 4 bases from J, the gap between germline ends came to 8 bases. The CDR3 sequence is CSLLGETQYF. The CDR3 region has the DNA TGCAGCCTTCTGGGAGAGACCCAGTACTTC.